This is a list of T cell receptor beta chains from one sample in a study of beta chain features in type 1 diabetes. Libraries were prepared by immunoSEQ multiplex PCR; TCRdb keeps only in-frame clonotypes and omits some of them. The table shows 450,000 or so clones, with about 10% occurring only once. The material sequenced was naive CD4+ T cells from blood. The receptors were sampled from a woman between 18 and 29 years old in good health. The CDR3 runs from the conserved cysteine through the conserved F or W. A D gene is named only where the DNA matches it firmly. Expanded clones get a size class; other rows say once, few or many, or leave the size out.

d_gene: .; abundance: .; j_gene: TRBJ2-3; v_gene: TRBV7-9; CDR3nt: TGTGCCGACAAGGCGGGGCTGTCAGATACGCAGTATTTT; CDR3aa: CADKAGLSDTQYF
d_gene: .; abundance: few; j_gene: TRBJ1-1; v_gene: TRBV10-3; CDR3nt: TGTGCCATCAGTGGGTACGGGAACACTGAAGCTTTCTTT; CDR3aa: CAISGYGNTEAFF
d_gene: TRBD1; abundance: .; j_gene: TRBJ2-7; v_gene: TRBV7-3; CDR3nt: TGTGCCAGCAGCCCGGGACAGGGGGACTACGAGCAGTACTTC; CDR3aa: CASSPGQGDYEQYF
d_gene: TRBD2; abundance: few; j_gene: TRBJ2-1; v_gene: TRBV7-9; CDR3nt: TGTGCCAGCACTCTGACTAGCGTCAATGAGCAGTTCTTC; CDR3aa: CASTLTSVNEQFF
d_gene: TRBD1; abundance: few; j_gene: TRBJ1-2; v_gene: TRBV4-2; CDR3nt: TGTGCCAGCAGCCTAGGCGGACAGGGGAACTATGGCTACACCTTC; CDR3aa: CASSLGGQGNYGYTF
d_gene: .; abundance: few; j_gene: TRBJ1-4; v_gene: TRBV11-1; CDR3nt: TGTGCCAGCAGCTTAGTGGGGTCCCCCGATGGAAAACTGTTTTTT; CDR3aa: CASSLVGSPDGKLFF
d_gene: .; abundance: .; j_gene: TRBJ2-1; v_gene: TRBV9; CDR3nt: TGTGCCAGCACCAAAGGGGCGGGTGAGCAGTTCTTC; CDR3aa: CASTKGAGEQFF
d_gene: TRBD2; abundance: .; j_gene: TRBJ2-1; v_gene: TRBV7-9; CDR3nt: TGTGCCAGCGGGGACCGGGACTATATATGGCAGTTCTTC; CDR3aa: CASGDRDYIWQFF
d_gene: TRBD2; abundance: few; j_gene: TRBJ2-3; v_gene: TRBV4-1; CDR3nt: TGCGCCAGCAGCCAAGATGTCGCGGGGGTAACGGGTACGCAGTATTTT; CDR3aa: CASSQDVAGVTGTQYF
d_gene: TRBD1; abundance: .; j_gene: TRBJ1-1; v_gene: TRBV7-9; CDR3nt: TGTGCCAGCAGCCAACCTCCGGGACAGGGAACGAACACTGAAGCTTTCTTT; CDR3aa: CASSQPPGQGTNTEAFF
d_gene: TRBD2; abundance: .; j_gene: TRBJ2-7; v_gene: TRBV5-4; CDR3nt: TGTGCCAGCAGCCCCGGACTAGCGGGAGGGTTCGAGCAGTACTTC; CDR3aa: CASSPGLAGGFEQYF
d_gene: TRBD1; abundance: .; j_gene: TRBJ2-7; v_gene: TRBV30; CDR3nt: TGTGCCTGGAGTAAGGGACAGTACGAGCAGTACTTC; CDR3aa: CAWSKGQYEQYF
d_gene: .; abundance: .; j_gene: TRBJ2-1; v_gene: TRBV30; CDR3nt: TGTGCCTGGAGTGTGTTATCATCCTACAATGAGCAGTTCTTC; CDR3aa: CAWSVLSSYNEQFF
d_gene: .; abundance: few; j_gene: TRBJ2-2; v_gene: TRBV19; CDR3nt: TGTGCCAGTAGTATCAGCGGTGCCCACACCGGGGAGCTGTTTTTT; CDR3aa: CASSISGAHTGELFF
d_gene: .; abundance: many; j_gene: TRBJ2-5; v_gene: TRBV20-1; CDR3nt: TGCAGTGCTTCTGAAGAGACCCAGTACTTC; CDR3aa: CSASEETQYF
d_gene: .; abundance: .; j_gene: TRBJ2-3; v_gene: TRBV29-1; CDR3nt: TGCAGCGTTGGGGGGGCCATCACAGATACGCAGTATTTT; CDR3aa: CSVGGAITDTQYF
d_gene: .; abundance: .; j_gene: TRBJ2-5; v_gene: TRBV7-6; CDR3nt: TGTGCCAGCGGGTCCCAGGGGTATGGAGAGACCCAGTACTTC; CDR3aa: CASGSQGYGETQYF
d_gene: .; abundance: .; j_gene: TRBJ1-5; v_gene: TRBV5-1; CDR3nt: TGCGCCAGCAGAACGGGGGCGTCTGGCAATCAGCCCCAGCATTTT; CDR3aa: CASRTGASGNQPQHF
d_gene: .; abundance: few; j_gene: TRBJ2-3; v_gene: TRBV29-1; CDR3nt: TGCAGCGCCCGGACAGTGGGGGCCCCAGATACGCAGTATTTT; CDR3aa: CSARTVGAPDTQYF
d_gene: .; abundance: few; j_gene: TRBJ2-3; v_gene: TRBV5-4; CDR3nt: TGTGCCAGCAGCTTGCGGCAGGGGTTGCCAGATACGCAGTATTTT; CDR3aa: CASSLRQGLPDTQYF
d_gene: .; abundance: few; j_gene: TRBJ2-1; v_gene: TRBV5-6; CDR3nt: TGTGCCAGCAGCCGTCTACAGGGGAGGCGAAATGAGCAGTTCTTC; CDR3aa: CASSRLQGRRNEQFF
d_gene: .; abundance: few; j_gene: TRBJ2-3; v_gene: TRBV4-2; CDR3nt: TGTGCCAGCAGCCAAGATATCCTAGCACCAGATACGCAGTATTTT; CDR3aa: CASSQDILAPDTQYF
d_gene: TRBD1; abundance: .; j_gene: TRBJ1-6; v_gene: TRBV7-9; CDR3nt: TGTGCCAGCAGCCTCGGACAGGGGGAGAATTCACCCCTCCACTTT; CDR3aa: CASSLGQGENSPLHF
d_gene: .; abundance: .; j_gene: TRBJ2-1; v_gene: TRBV21-1; CDR3nt: TGTGCCAGCAGGGCGGGAGCCCCCTACAATGAGCAGTTCTTC; CDR3aa: CASRAGAPYNEQFF
d_gene: TRBD1; abundance: few; j_gene: TRBJ2-5; v_gene: TRBV7-9; CDR3nt: TGTGCCAGCAGCCCCCGGGACAGAATTCAAGAGACCCAGTACTTC; CDR3aa: CASSPRDRIQETQYF
d_gene: .; abundance: .; j_gene: TRBJ2-3; v_gene: TRBV7-9; CDR3nt: TGTGCCAGCAGCTTCGGTCCGAACAGAGATACGCAGTATTTT; CDR3aa: CASSFGPNRDTQYF
d_gene: .; abundance: .; j_gene: TRBJ2-3; v_gene: TRBV4-2; CDR3nt: TGTGCCAGCAGCCAAGAATACTACGATACGCAGTATTTT; CDR3aa: CASSQEYYDTQYF
d_gene: .; abundance: few; j_gene: TRBJ1-1; v_gene: TRBV7-2; CDR3nt: TGTGCCAGCAGCTTTCCCCAAGGTGAAGCTTTCTTT; CDR3aa: CASSFPQGEAFF
d_gene: .; abundance: .; j_gene: TRBJ2-3; v_gene: TRBV6-6; CDR3nt: TGTGCCAGCAGTTACGGGAGCTGGGGCACAGATACGCAGTATTTT; CDR3aa: CASSYGSWGTDTQYF
d_gene: .; abundance: .; j_gene: TRBJ2-4; v_gene: TRBV7-2; CDR3nt: TGTGCCAGCAGCTTAGAATGGACTACCCACTTCTTC; CDR3aa: CASSLEWTTHFF
d_gene: TRBD1; abundance: few; j_gene: TRBJ2-7; v_gene: TRBV28; CDR3nt: TGTGCCAGCAGTTTATTAGACAGGGGGAGCGAGCAGTACTTC; CDR3aa: CASSLLDRGSEQYF
d_gene: .; abundance: few; j_gene: TRBJ1-1; v_gene: TRBV2; CDR3nt: TGTGCCAGCAGTGGGTGGGAAGCTTTCTTT; CDR3aa: CASSGWEAFF
d_gene: TRBD2; abundance: .; j_gene: TRBJ2-1; v_gene: TRBV18; CDR3nt: TGTGCCAGCTCACCACCTAGCGGGAGGAACTACAATGAGCAGTTCTTC; CDR3aa: CASSPPSGRNYNEQFF
d_gene: TRBD1; abundance: .; j_gene: TRBJ1-1; v_gene: TRBV5-1; CDR3nt: TGCGCCAGCAGCGGCGGACAGGGTGGCACTGAAGCTTTCTTT; CDR3aa: CASSGGQGGTEAFF
d_gene: .; abundance: .; j_gene: TRBJ1-2; v_gene: TRBV9; CDR3nt: TGTGCCAGCAGCGTAGCTGGACAAACCGACTATGGCTACACCTTC; CDR3aa: CASSVAGQTDYGYTF
d_gene: .; abundance: few; j_gene: TRBJ2-5; v_gene: TRBV2; CDR3nt: TGTGCCAGCAAACTCGACCGGGGTGAGACCCAGTACTTC; CDR3aa: CASKLDRGETQYF
d_gene: .; abundance: .; j_gene: TRBJ1-4; v_gene: TRBV20-1; CDR3nt: TGCAGTGCTAGGATAGGGGAAAAACTGTTTTTT; CDR3aa: CSARIGEKLFF
d_gene: .; abundance: few; j_gene: TRBJ1-1; v_gene: TRBV29-1; CDR3nt: TGCAGCGTAGATTTACAGGGTACTGAAGCTTTCTTT; CDR3aa: CSVDLQGTEAFF
d_gene: TRBD1; abundance: .; j_gene: TRBJ2-2; v_gene: TRBV7-9; CDR3nt: TGTGCCAGCAGCTTTGACAGGGGGCGGAACACCGGGGAGCTGTTTTTT; CDR3aa: CASSFDRGRNTGELFF
d_gene: .; abundance: .; j_gene: TRBJ2-7; v_gene: TRBV30; CDR3nt: TGTGCCTGGAAAGGATTCTCCTACGAGCAGTACTTC; CDR3aa: CAWKGFSYEQYF
d_gene: .; abundance: .; j_gene: TRBJ2-5; v_gene: TRBV6-1; CDR3nt: TGTGCCATCAGTGAACAAGAGACCCAGTACTTC; CDR3aa: CAISEQETQYF
d_gene: TRBD1; abundance: .; j_gene: TRBJ2-1; v_gene: TRBV6-6; CDR3nt: TGTGCCAGCAGTCGGACAGGCAATGAGCAGTTCTTC; CDR3aa: CASSRTGNEQFF
d_gene: .; abundance: few; j_gene: TRBJ2-1; v_gene: TRBV4-3; CDR3nt: TGCGCCAGCAGCCATCCGGACAGTTACAATGAGCAGTTCTTC; CDR3aa: CASSHPDSYNEQFF
d_gene: TRBD1; abundance: .; j_gene: TRBJ1-5; v_gene: TRBV25-1; CDR3nt: TGTGCCAGCAGTCCGGACAGGGGAGGGAGTCAGCCCCAGCATTTT; CDR3aa: CASSPDRGGSQPQHF
d_gene: .; abundance: few; j_gene: TRBJ1-2; v_gene: TRBV7-2; CDR3nt: TGTGCCAGCAGCTTAGCGTTTTTAGAGAATGGCTACACCTTC; CDR3aa: CASSLAFLENGYTF
d_gene: .; abundance: .; j_gene: TRBJ1-2; v_gene: TRBV2; CDR3nt: TGTGCCAGCATCCAGGGCGCAAGTGGCTACACCTTC; CDR3aa: CASIQGASGYTF
d_gene: .; abundance: .; j_gene: TRBJ2-3; v_gene: TRBV6-5; CDR3nt: TGTGCCAGCAGACCGACGGGTACTAGCACAGATACGCAGTATTTT; CDR3aa: CASRPTGTSTDTQYF
d_gene: .; abundance: few; j_gene: TRBJ2-3; v_gene: TRBV9; CDR3nt: TGTGCCAGCAGCGTAGTCCCCACTACAGATACGCAGTATTTT; CDR3aa: CASSVVPTTDTQYF
d_gene: .; abundance: .; j_gene: TRBJ2-7; v_gene: TRBV7-9; CDR3nt: TGTGCCAGCAGCTTAGACGTCGGAGGGCAGTACTTC; CDR3aa: CASSLDVGGQYF
d_gene: .; abundance: .; j_gene: TRBJ2-6; v_gene: TRBV18; CDR3nt: TGTGCCAGCCCCCGTGCTGCGGACAGTCACTCTGGGGCCAACGTCCTGACTTTC; CDR3aa: CASPRAADSHSGANVLTF
d_gene: .; abundance: .; j_gene: TRBJ2-7; v_gene: TRBV5-1; CDR3nt: TGCGCCAGCAGCTTACGCGGCGGATACTACGAGCAGTACTTC; CDR3aa: CASSLRGGYYEQYF